One sample yielded the 14 T cell receptor beta chains listed below, sequenced in a study of spatial heterogeneity in lung cancer. TCRdb re-derived calls from the 5' RACE reads in MiXCR, one entry per CDR3 protein. Here the sample spans some 120,000 distinct CDR3 sequences, 9% to 15% being singletons. Time point: blood at routine non-recurrence follow-up after resection. In each case, whole RNA from tumor, nontumor lung or frozen PBMC was sequenced unsorted. The starting material was PBMCs, obtained at follow-up. These receptor sequences come from a male donor with early-stage non-small cell lung cancer.

This clonotype was counted many times. The chain carries TRBV29-1 and TRBJ2-7; no firm D call. Germline CDR1 SQVTM, CDR2 ANQGSEA. Trimming pared 5 bases from V and 1 base from J, leaving 6 bases between. The CDR3 is 11 residues long. CDR3 bases: TGCAGCGTTAGGATATCCTACGAGCAGTACTTC. Amino acid sequence: CSVRISYEQYF.

To note about this clonotype: At one end the junction does not follow the germline gene, possibly because of a read error. The chain couples TRBV28 to TRBJ2-1; D ambiguous. Germline CDR1 MDHEN, CDR2 SYDVKM. The CDR3 totals 14 residues. The CDR3 here is CASSFRPPLIMTVF. CDR3 coding DNA: TGTGCCAGCAGTTTCCGCCCTCCACTGATAATGACGGTCTTC.

The table lists this clonotype with a few counts. This chain uses TRBV4-2 with TRBJ1-6; perhaps TRBD1 as D (5 bases). This CDR3 contains 20 residues. V was cut by 0 bases and J by 1 base, with 19 bases left in between. CDR1 and CDR2 from the germline V gene are LGHNA and YNFKEQ. The CDR3 protein is CASSQDLVYPGKSYNSPLHF. For the CDR3, the DNA is TGTGCCAGCAGCCAAGATCTAGTTTATCCAGGGAAATCCTATAATTCACCCCTCCACTTT.

This clonotype occurred many times. This chain connects TRBV7-9 to TRBJ1-1, with D unresolved. The germline V gene has CDR1 SEHNR and CDR2 FQNEAQ (reference sequence). This CDR3 region has 16 residues. V gave up 5 bases and J gave up 4 bases, with 20 bases separating them. The CDR3, as DNA: TGTGCCAGCAGCCCTAGGTTCTTGGGCTCGGCCACTGAAGCTTTCTTT. Protein: CASSPRFLGSATEAFF.

The CDR3 protein is CASSLAWASAGELFF. CDR3 nucleotide sequence: TGTGCCAGCAGCTTAGCTTGGGCTAGTGCCGGGGAGCTGTTTTTT. V usage is TRBV11-3 and J usage is TRBJ2-2; D remains unclear. Germline values: CDR1 SGHNT, CDR2 YENEEA. With 1 base removed from V and 6 bases from J, the gap between germline ends came to 12 bases. The CDR3 extends over 15 amino acids.

This chain links TRBV2 with TRBJ1-2; perhaps TRBD1 as D (6 bases). Germline CDR1 and CDR2: SNHLY and FYNNEI. CDR3 length: 12 amino acids. V shed 7 bases and J shed 4 bases, with 10 bases lying between them. The CDR3 spells CASMRTAYGYTF. Here the CDR3 DNA reads TGTGCCAGCATGCGGACAGCCTATGGCTACACCTTC.

A few counts support this clonotype. The V and J genes are TRBV20-1 and TRBJ2-7; 13 nucleotides line up with TRBD2. CDR1 and CDR2 (germline): DFQATT, SNEGSKA (reference sequence). The CDR3 runs to 14 residues. Trimming removed 6 bases from V and 3 bases from J; junction bases left unmatched: 5. CDR3: CSAVLAGGLYEQYF. CDR3 coding DNA: TGCAGTGCCGTACTAGCGGGGGGGCTCTACGAGCAGTACTTC.

The sample holds a few counts of this clonotype. This chain connects TRBV28 to TRBJ1-4; no clear D. This CDR3 is built from 13 residues. The germline gives CDR1 MDHEN, CDR2 SYDVKM. V lost 5 bases, J lost 12 bases, and 16 bases lay in between. The CDR3 is CASSVTSVVELFF. CDR3 coding DNA: TGTGCCAGCAGTGTAACGTCGGTGGTGGAACTGTTTTTT. Looking up the rest from reference TRBV28 and TRBJ1-4 gives the full variable domain: DVKVTQSSRYLVKRTGEKVFLECVQDMDHENMFWYRQDPGLGLRLIYFSYDVKMKEKGDIPEGYSVSREKKERFSLILESASTNQTSMYLCASSVTSVVELFFGSGTQLSVL.

This clonotype has at least ten counts. The J gene is TRBJ1-5, the V gene TRBV27; TRBD1 might be the D (5 bases). Germline V gives CDR1 MNHEY, CDR2 SMNVEV (reference sequence). The CDR3 runs to 15 residues. V was shortened by 6 bases and J by 1 base, with 13 bases between the two germline ends. CDR3 DNA sequence: TGTGCCAGCAGAGGAAGAGGGGCAAGCAATCAGCCCCAGCATTTT. As protein: CASRGRGASNQPQHF.

The CDR3 nucleotides are TGTGCCAGCAGTGAACAGGACTACTATAATTCACCCCTCCACTTT. It translates to CASSEQDYYNSPLHF. The chain combines TRBV6-1 with TRBJ1-6; D gene ambiguous. The CDR3 is 15 amino acids. CDR1 and CDR2 (germline): MNHNS, SASEGT. Deletions cut 2 bases from V and 3 bases from J, with 8 bases between.

This clonotype was seen more than once but under ten times. The rearrangement links TRBV7-8 to TRBJ2-1, with 9 bases aligning to TRBD1. Losses at the gene ends were 3 bases for V and 7 bases for J; bases not matched to a gene: 7. Germline V gene lookup returns CDR1 SGHVS and CDR2 FQNEAQ. The CDR3 sequence is 15 residues long. The CDR3 DNA reads TGTGCCAGCAGCTTGAACCGGGACAGGGATAATGAGCAGTTCTTC. Protein sequence: CASSLNRDRDNEQFF.

This chain joins TRBV19 and TRBJ1-4; the D is unclear. Germline V lookup: CDR1 LNHDA, CDR2 SQIVND (reference sequence). The V end was cut by 7 bases, the J end by 7 bases, with 19 bases between. CDR3 length equals 15 residues. The CDR3 bases are TGTGCCAGTAAGGGTAGGCGCCAAGTGACTGAAAAACTGTTTTTT. It encodes CASKGRRQVTEKLFF.

The chain has TRBV20-1 and TRBJ1-2; 7 bases align to TRBD1. Germline CDR1 DFQATT, CDR2 SNEGSKA (reference sequence). V shed 2 bases, J shed 2 bases, and the junction held 2 bases outside the gene matches. This CDR3 comprises 13 residues. The CDR3 here is CSARQGGNYGYTF. Here the CDR3 DNA reads TGCAGTGCTAGACAAGGGGGCAACTATGGCTACACCTTC.

The rearrangement joins TRBV20-1 to TRBJ2-7, with D possibly TRBD2 on 5 matching bases. From germline, CDR1 is DFQATT and CDR2 SNEGSKA (reference sequence). Trimming cost V 0 bases and J 2 bases, with 11 bases left between them. CDR3 length: 14 residues. The CDR3 nucleotides read TGCAGTGCTAGAGAATCTGGGAGAGCCTACGAGCAGTACTTC. Its protein product is CSARESGRAYEQYF.